The 16 T cell receptor beta chains in this list originate from one sample, sequenced in a study of a mutant IDH1 vaccine in newly diagnosed glioma. TCRdb keeps only in-frame clones here, not all; method: immunoSEQ multiplex PCR. The table includes about 16,000 clones, 80% detected once. Time point indicated: baseline, week 1 (first vaccination visit). Treatment noted: pre-vaccination baseline after standard-of-care therapy. This material consisted of PBMCs, taken from a glioma patient treated with radiotherapy, temozolomide or both. The receptors come from a man between 40 and 49 years old with glioma.

This chain links TRBV9 with TRBJ2-5; 7 bases are a match to TRBD1. V lost 4 bases, J lost 5 bases, and 8 bases stayed unmatched. The CDR3 extends over 14 amino acids. Germline lookup yields CDR1 SGDLS and CDR2 YYNGEE. CDR3 bases: TGTGCCAGCAGCATCGGGACAGTAGGCGAGACCCAGTACTTC. Protein: CASSIGTVGETQYF.

This clone was observed a single time. The J gene is TRBJ1-1, the V gene TRBV7-2; TRBD1 might be the D (6 bases). The V and J ends lost 7 bases and 0 bases respectively, with 18 bases between them. CDR3 length: 16 amino acids. Germline assignment: CDR1 SGHTA and CDR2 FQGNSA. CDR3 in amino acids: CASKRGGTPMNTEAFF. The CDR3, as DNA: TGTGCCAGCAAAAGGGGGGGGACACCAATGAACACTGAAGCTTTCTTT.

Comment on this clone: A read error may account for a junction end that differs from germline. CDR3 DNA sequence: TGTGCCAGCAGCGCTCCGGGACTACCCTGGGATTTT. It specifies CASSAPGLPWDF. V is TRBV7-9 and J is TRBJ2-3; 7 positions agree with TRBD2. The CDR3 length is 12 residues. Germline V gene lookup returns CDR1 SEHNR and CDR2 FQNEAQ (reference sequence).

The chain has TRBV6-1 and TRBJ1-2, with D unresolved. Germline V CDR1 and CDR2: MNHNS, SASEGT. CDR3 length equals 15 residues. The ends were cut back, 1 base at V and 4 bases at J, with 13 bases in the middle. The chain's CDR3 is CASSEGKPSAYGYTF. The CDR3 DNA is TGTGCCAGCAGTGAAGGAAAACCGAGCGCCTATGGCTACACCTTC.

This chain links TRBV30 with TRBJ2-4; 7 bases are a match to TRBD1. With 3 bases clipped from V and 5 bases from J, the junction kept 4 bases outside the gene matches. CDR1 GTSNPN and CDR2 SVGIG come from the germline V gene (reference sequence). The CDR3 contains 13 residues. CDR3 nucleotides: TGTGCCTGGAGAACCACAGGGGAAAACATTCAGTACTTC. The encoded protein is CAWRTTGENIQYF.

This clone was seen only a few times. This chain joins TRBV27 and TRBJ1-5; 9 bases map to TRBD1. The CDR3 runs to 15 residues. J was trimmed by 6 bases and V by 4 bases; bases with no gene match: 7. CDR1 and CDR2 (germline): MNHEY, SMNVEV (reference sequence). The CDR3 DNA reads TGTGCCAGCAGTTCGGGACAGGGAGAGGGTCAGCCCCAGCATTTT. Its protein product is CASSSGQGEGQPQHF.

Here the CDR3 DNA reads TGTGCCAGCAGGGTGGGCGGGGAGCTGTTTTTT. This codes for CASRVGGELFF. The chain uses TRBV11-2 and TRBJ2-2; D is undetermined. The germline CDR1 and CDR2 sequences are SGHAT and FQNNGV. The V gene lost 6 bases and the J gene lost 7 bases, with 6 bases spanning the gap. The CDR3 length is 11 residues.

The chain has TRBV28 and TRBJ1-4; perhaps TRBD1 as D (5 bases). The CDR3 extends over 16 amino acids. Looked up from germline, CDR1 is MDHEN and CDR2 is SYDVKM. V was shortened by 10 bases and J by 1 base, with 19 bases between the two germline ends. CDR3: CATARGNRKTNEKLFF. Written as DNA, the CDR3 is TGTGCCACCGCACGGGGGAACCGAAAAACTAATGAAAAACTGTTTTTT. The full variable domain, with the rest looked up from reference TRBV28 and TRBJ1-4, is DVKVTQSSRYLVKRTGEKVFLECVQDMDHENMFWYRQDPGLGLRLIYFSYDVKMKEKGDIPEGYSVSREKKERFSLILESASTNQTSMYLCATARGNRKTNEKLFFGSGTQLSVL.

The chain is built from TRBV5-1 and TRBJ1-3; a possible D gene is TRBD1 (5 bases). The V gene's germline CDR1 is SGHRS and CDR2 YFSETQ. V lost 6 bases and J lost 0, with 16 bases in between. There are 16 residues in the CDR3. CDR3 coding DNA: TGCGCCAGCACCGTAGGGACTTTCGGCTCTGGAAACACCATATATTTT. It yields the protein CASTVGTFGSGNTIYF.

The chain couples TRBV7-2 to TRBJ2-3; 8 bases fit TRBD2. Trimming cost V 5 bases and J 1 base; bases outside gene matches: 5. Germline assignment: CDR1 SGHTA and CDR2 FQGNSA. CDR3 length: 15 residues. The CDR3, as DNA: TGTGCCAGCAGCACGGGACTAGTGCGCACAGATACGCAGTATTTT. Encoded protein: CASSTGLVRTDTQYF.

This clone was found once. The V gene is TRBV16, the J gene TRBJ2-6, with a possible D match to TRBD2 (6 bases). V was pared by 2 bases and J by 1 base, with 6 bases between. CDR1 KGHSY and CDR2 FQNENV come from the germline V gene. The CDR3 is made up of 15 amino acids. CDR3 in DNA: TGTGCCAGCAGCCAAGGAGGGTCTGGGGCCAACGTCCTGACTTTC. Amino acid sequence: CASSQGGSGANVLTF.

The CDR3 sequence is CASSLRTGRSGNTIYF. The CDR3 region has the DNA TGTGCCAGCAGCTTACGGACAGGGCGCTCTGGAAACACCATATATTTT. The V gene is TRBV5-8, the J gene TRBJ1-3; 8 nucleotides agree with TRBD1. The J segment lost 0 bases and the V segment lost 2 bases, leaving 4 bases of the junction unmatched. The CDR3 contains 16 residues. Germline CDR1 SGHTS, CDR2 YDEGEE.

J is TRBJ2-7 and V is TRBV13; tentative D call: TRBD2 (5 bases). V was shortened by 2 bases and J by 0 bases, with 8 bases between the two germline ends. The V gene's germline CDR1 is PRHDT and CDR2 FYEKMQ (reference sequence). CDR3 length: 14 residues. The chain's CDR3 is CASSLTGDSYEQYF. The CDR3 bases are TGTGCCAGCAGCTTAACCGGGGACTCCTACGAGCAGTACTTC.

In nucleotides, the CDR3 is TGTGCCAGCAGCTTGGGAACGGGGTCTTACCGGGACAGAGCTTTCTTT. It yields the protein CASSLGTGSYRDRAFF. The chain uses TRBV11-2 and TRBJ1-1; TRBD1 agrees at 7 bases. With V trimmed by 3 bases and J by 10 bases, 17 bases remained unmatched. CDR3 length equals 16 residues. The germline V gene encodes CDR1 SGHAT and CDR2 FQNNGV.

The chain combines TRBV11-3 with TRBJ2-5, with D perhaps assigned TRBD1 or TRBD2 (5 bases each). The germline CDR1 and CDR2 sequences are SGHNT and YENEEA. The CDR3 has 16 residues. With 0 bases removed from V and 2 bases from J, the gap between germline ends came to 13 bases. The CDR3 reads CASSLDRGSLQETQYF. CDR3 bases: TGTGCCAGCAGCTTAGATCGGGGCAGCTTGCAAGAGACCCAGTACTTC.

The chain has TRBV15 and TRBJ2-7; 9 bases align to TRBD2. V lost 0 bases, J lost 5 bases, and 11 bases stayed unmatched. The V gene's germline CDR1 is LNHNV and CDR2 YYDKDF (reference sequence). The CDR3 loop spans 17 amino acids. The CDR3 nucleotides are TGTGCCACCAGCAGAGATAGTCCGGGACTAGCTTTTGACGAGCAGTACTTC. This translates into CATSRDSPGLAFDEQYF. Full variable domain (outside the CDR3, taken from reference TRBV15 and TRBJ2-7): DAMVIQNPRYQVTQFGKPVTLSCSQTLNHNVMYWYQQKSSQAPKLLFHYYDKDFNNEADTPDNFQSRRPNTSFCFLDIRSPGLGDTAMYLCATSRDSPGLAFDEQYFGPGTRLTVT.